The 27 T cell receptor beta chains below come from one sample, sequenced in a study of CD8+ T cells in alopecia areata. This sample's treatment: oral pan-JAK inhibitor, 5-10 mg twice daily. Investigators isolated RNA and reverse transcribed it into cDNA to act as the sequencing template. Sequenced by immunoSEQ multiplex PCR; TCRdb stores in-frame clones only, minus some. The table lists approximately 200,000 clones, approximately 60% of them singletons, with about 0.69% in the top ten. The sample was CD4+ T cells sorted from blood, taken at week 4, from a patient treated with tofacitinib. All receptors derive from a human donor with alopecia areata.

The gene calls are TRBV5-4 and TRBJ2-7; possible D gene TRBD2, 6 bases. Trimming pared 0 bases from V and 3 bases from J, leaving 16 bases between. This CDR3 has 16 amino acids. Germline V gene lookup returns CDR1 SGHNT and CDR2 YYREEE (reference sequence). CDR3 coding DNA: TGTGCCAGCAGCTTGGAGGGACCTATGGAGGGCTACGAGCAGTACTTC. It is translated as CASSLEGPMEGYEQYF.

This sequence joins TRBV5-1 and TRBJ1-2; possibly TRBD1 for D (5 bases). Trimming removed 4 bases from V and 2 bases from J, with 12 bases in between. The CDR3 is 14 residues long. Germline V gives CDR1 SGHRS, CDR2 YFSETQ. The CDR3 is CASSSPDRNYGYTF. The CDR3, as DNA: TGCGCCAGCAGCAGCCCCGACAGAAACTATGGCTACACCTTC.

The chain combines TRBV30 with TRBJ1-2; no firm D call. Germline CDR1 is GTSNPN and CDR2 is SVGIG (reference sequence). V was clipped by 0 bases and J by 7 bases, with 15 bases between them. This CDR3 is built from 14 residues. The CDR3 DNA is TGTGCCTGGAGTGTATCGGGGTTGGGAGGTGGCTACACCTTC. It specifies CAWSVSGLGGGYTF.

This sequence joins TRBV29-1 and TRBJ2-1, with no clear D. Germline lookup yields CDR1 SQVTM and CDR2 ANQGSEA. V lost 5 bases to trimming and J lost 2 bases, with 13 bases between them. The CDR3 runs to 14 residues. The CDR3 DNA reads as TGCAGCGTTTCAGGATCTTTGGCCTACAATGAGCAGTTCTTC. This encodes CSVSGSLAYNEQFF.

This clone was detected a few times. The genes are TRBV6-1 and TRBJ2-7, with 15 positions matching TRBD2. In germline, CDR1 is MNHNS, CDR2 SASEGT. The CDR3 contains 16 residues. The J segment lost 7 bases and the V segment lost 3 bases, leaving 7 bases of the junction unmatched. The CDR3 nucleotides are TGTGCCAGCAGTGACTTAGGACTAGCGGGAGGGTATGAGCAGTACTTC. This gives the protein CASSDLGLAGGYEQYF.

The rearrangement uses TRBV25-1 and TRBJ2-5, with a possible D match to TRBD2 (5 bases). The germline CDR1 and CDR2 sequences are MGHDK and SYGVNS. This CDR3 has 14 residues. Between the trimmed V and J ends, which lost 6 bases and 4 bases, there was a span of 15 bases. The CDR3 spells CASREHGRGETQYF. As DNA, the CDR3 is TGTGCCAGCAGGGAACACGGACGGGGAGAGACCCAGTACTTC.

This sequence joins TRBV30 and TRBJ2-2; TRBD1 aligns across 9 bases. Germline values: CDR1 GTSNPN, CDR2 SVGIG (reference sequence). The CDR3 loop spans 17 amino acids. Unmatched junction bases numbered 14, after V lost 4 bases and J lost 5 bases. The CDR3: CAWTVGQGSGMTGELFF. In nucleotides, the CDR3 is TGTGCCTGGACTGTTGGACAGGGGTCGGGGATGACCGGGGAGCTGTTTTTT.

The chain has TRBV29-1 and TRBJ2-3, with a tentative D call TRBD2 (5 bases). This CDR3 has 14 amino acids. Trimming stripped 4 bases from V and 5 bases from J, with 16 bases between. Germline values: CDR1 SQVTM, CDR2 ANQGSEA. In DNA form, the CDR3 reads TGCAGCGTTGTACCCGGGCTAGCTAGAGATACGCAGTATTTT. Translated, it gives CSVVPGLARDTQYF.

This clone was counted between two and nine times. V is TRBV29-1 and J is TRBJ1-4; D gene unclear. The germline V and J ends were trimmed by 4 bases and 8 bases, with 14 bases remaining between them. There are 13 residues in the CDR3. From germline, CDR1 is SQVTM and CDR2 ANQGSEA. The CDR3 DNA follows: TGCAGCGTTGGTGGCAGTCCCTACGAAAAACTGTTTTTT. Amino acid sequence: CSVGGSPYEKLFF. The complete variable domain, with remaining parts taken from reference TRBV29-1 and TRBJ1-4, reads SAVISQKPSRDICQRGTSLTIQCQVDSQVTMMFWYRQQPGQSLTLIATANQGSEATYESGFVIDKFPISRPNLTFSTLTVSNMSPEDSSIYLCSVGGSPYEKLFFGSGTQLSVL.

This clone was detected a few times. V usage is TRBV7-2 and J usage is TRBJ1-1; TRBD1 might be the D (5 bases). V lost 5 bases, J lost 6 bases, and 16 bases lay in between. This CDR3 has 14 amino acids. Germline values: CDR1 SGHTA, CDR2 FQGNSA. The CDR3 loop is CASSLQGNRAEAFF. CDR3 coding DNA: TGTGCCAGCAGCCTCCAGGGTAATCGTGCTGAAGCTTTCTTT.

The rearrangement links TRBV11-2 to TRBJ2-2; D call uncertain. The CDR3 has 13 amino acids. The V gene's germline CDR1 is SGHAT and CDR2 FQNNGV. The ends were cut back, 5 bases at V and 5 bases at J, with 9 bases in the middle. CDR3 in amino acids: CASSPLNTGELFF. The CDR3 DNA reads TGTGCCAGCAGCCCCCTGAATACCGGGGAGCTGTTTTTT. Filled out from reference TRBV11-2 and TRBJ2-2, the complete variable domain reads EAGVAQSPRYKIIEKRQSVAFWCNPISGHATLYWYQQILGQGPKLLIQFQNNGVVDDSQLPKDRFSAERLKGVDSTLKIQPAKLEDSAVYLCASSPLNTGELFFGEGSRLTVL.

This rearrangement joins TRBV7-2 to TRBJ2-3; D is possibly TRBD2 (6 bases). With 5 bases removed from V and 4 bases from J, the gap between germline ends came to 22 bases. CDR3 size: 17 residues. Germline V gives CDR1 SGHTA, CDR2 FQGNSA. The CDR3 coding sequence is TGTGCCAGCAGCCCTGGCGCCAGGGCGGGATCGGCAGATACGCAGTATTTT. It encodes CASSPGARAGSADTQYF.

The rearrangement links TRBV28 to TRBJ2-2, with D possibly matching TRBD1 (5 bases). Germline V gene sequence: CDR1 MDHEN, CDR2 SYDVKM. The V end was cut by 5 bases, the J end by 3 bases, with 13 bases between. The CDR3 loop spans 15 amino acids. CDR3: CASSVLRGDTGELFF. The CDR3 DNA reads TGTGCCAGCAGTGTCCTTAGGGGTGACACCGGGGAGCTGTTTTTT.

CDR3 coding DNA: TGTGCCAGCACCCAAACGGGACTAGCGGGCCCTGGGGCCAACGTCCTGACTTTC. Protein sequence: CASTQTGLAGPGANVLTF. This sequence joins TRBV7-2 and TRBJ2-6; 12 bases are shared with TRBD2. The CDR3 has 18 amino acids. The V and J ends lost 7 bases and 2 bases, in that order; junction bases with no gene match: 9. CDR1 SGHTA and CDR2 FQGNSA come from the germline V gene. Using reference TRBV7-2 and TRBJ2-6 for the parts outside the CDR3, the full variable domain is GAGVSQSPSNKVTEKGKDVELRCDPISGHTALYWYRQSLGQGLEFLIYFQGNSAPDKSGLPSDRFSAERTGGSVSTLTIQRTQQEDSAVYLCASTQTGLAGPGANVLTFGAGSRLTVL.

This clone was detected a few times. J is TRBJ1-5 and V is TRBV30; D call uncertain. The CDR3 is made up of 16 amino acids. The V gene's germline CDR1 is GTSNPN and CDR2 SVGIG (reference sequence). The V end was cut by 3 bases, the J end by 0 bases, with 15 bases between. CDR3 in amino acids: CAWSEGPINSNQPQHF. The DNA for the CDR3 is TGTGCCTGGAGCGAGGGCCCTATCAATAGCAATCAGCCCCAGCATTTT.

The gene calls are TRBV28 and TRBJ2-1, with no clear D. The V gene's germline CDR1 is MDHEN and CDR2 SYDVKM. Trimming removed 3 bases at V and 7 bases at J, with 10 bases between. The CDR3 covers 13 residues. CDR3 sequence (DNA): TGTGCCAGCAGTTTCCCCACGACTAATGAGCAGTTCTTC. Protein sequence: CASSFPTTNEQFF.

J is TRBJ2-2 and V is TRBV11-2; D remains unclear. The CDR3 runs 14 residues. V lost 5 bases and J lost 2, with 9 bases in between. The germline CDR1 and CDR2 sequences are SGHAT and FQNNGV. CDR3 sequence (DNA): TGTGCCAGCAGCCCCCAACGAAACACCGGGGAGCTGTTTTTT. It codes for CASSPQRNTGELFF.

The chain couples TRBV30 to TRBJ1-1, with D perhaps matching TRBD1 (5 bases). The CDR3 runs to 13 residues. V was trimmed by 1 base and J by 2 bases, leaving 8 bases between them. Looked up from germline, CDR1 is GTSNPN and CDR2 is SVGIG (reference sequence). CDR3 nucleotide sequence: TGTGCCTGGAGTGGCAGGGTAAACACTGAAGCTTTCTTT. This sequence encodes CAWSGRVNTEAFF.

This chain links TRBV4-1 with TRBJ1-2, with TRBD1 identical over 7 bases. CDR1 is MGHRA and CDR2 is YSYEKL in the germline V gene. The length of the CDR3 is 17 residues. Germline trimming cut 0 bases from V and 8 bases from J; bases unmatched to any gene: 15. The CDR3 here is CASSQEGQGLRGGGYTF. As DNA, the CDR3 is TGCGCCAGCAGCCAAGAAGGCCAGGGACTGAGAGGGGGCGGCTACACCTTC.

J is TRBJ1-2 and V is TRBV2, with a possible D match to TRBD1 (5 bases). Germline V gene data show CDR1 as SNHLY and CDR2 as FYNNEI. The V end was cut by 9 bases, the J end by 2 bases, with 16 bases between. This CDR3 has 14 residues. CDR3 region: CARGSTEGNYGYTF. Here the CDR3 DNA reads TGTGCCAGGGGCTCGACAGAGGGGAACTATGGCTACACCTTC.

This rearrangement joins TRBV6-6 to TRBJ2-7, with D perhaps matching TRBD2 (6 bases). Looked up from germline, CDR1 is MNHNY and CDR2 is SVGAGI (reference sequence). The ends were cut back, 0 bases at V and 4 bases at J, with 13 bases in the middle. The CDR3 totals 15 residues. CDR3 coding DNA: TGTGCCAGCAGTTACTCCTTCGGGAGCGGGTACGAGCAGTACTTC. Its protein is CASSYSFGSGYEQYF.

The chain links TRBV4-2 to TRBJ2-7; maybe TRBD1 (5 bases). The CDR3 runs to 12 residues. V lost 3 bases and J lost 12, with 15 bases in between. Looked up from germline, CDR1 is LGHNA and CDR2 is YNFKEQ. The chain's CDR3 is CASSHTDSRTYF. DNA of the CDR3: TGTGCCAGCAGCCACACAGACAGCCGTACGTACTTC.

This clone showed up just a few times. The V and J genes are TRBV29-1 and TRBJ2-1, with D maybe TRBD1 (6 bases). CDR1 is SQVTM and CDR2 is ANQGSEA in the germline V gene. The length of the CDR3 is 13 residues. V lost 7 bases, J lost 8 bases, and 18 bases lay in between. The CDR3 DNA reads TGCAGCGCAAAGGGGGTAGCTTCAGATGAGCAGTTCTTC. It translates to CSAKGVASDEQFF.

J is TRBJ2-7 and V is TRBV6-5, with D perhaps TRBD2 (5 bases). The germline CDR1 and CDR2 sequences are MNHEY and SVGAGI. The CDR3 has 13 residues. Trimming removed 5 bases at V and 6 bases at J, with 14 bases between. The DNA for the CDR3 is TGTGCCAGCAGTCGTAGCGCTGACGGCGAGCAGTACTTC. It specifies CASSRSADGEQYF.

This clone was seen a few times. V gene TRBV4-1 combines with J gene TRBJ2-3; tentatively, D is TRBD1 (6 bases). The V and J ends lost 4 bases and 7 bases respectively, with 21 bases between them. Germline CDR1 is MGHRA and CDR2 is YSYEKL. The CDR3 loop spans 16 amino acids. The CDR3 nucleotides are TGCGCCAGCAGCCCTCGGACAGTAGACCCCGCAAATACGCAGTATTTT. Translation gives CASSPRTVDPANTQYF.

This chain uses TRBV7-2 with TRBJ1-1, with D unclear. This CDR3 contains 13 residues. The germline V and J ends were trimmed by 3 bases and 4 bases, with 9 bases remaining between them. Germline V gives CDR1 SGHTA, CDR2 FQGNSA. CDR3 residues: CASSFSVFTEAFF. The CDR3 DNA sequence: TGTGCCAGCAGCTTTTCGGTTTTCACTGAAGCTTTCTTT.

The J gene is TRBJ2-6, the V gene TRBV7-2; no reliable D call. Trimming shortened V by 5 bases and J by 0 bases, and 5 bases separated the two germline ends. The CDR3 contains 14 residues. Germline-derived CDR1 and CDR2 are SGHTA and FQGNSA. The CDR3 sequence is CASSAVSGANVLTF. CDR3 nucleotide sequence: TGTGCCAGCAGCGCCGTCTCTGGGGCCAACGTCCTGACTTTC.